These T cell receptor beta chains were read from a single sample in a study of T cells after yellow fever vaccination. From the 5' RACE reads, TCRdb called clonotypes with MiXCR, one entry per CDR3 protein. The repertoire holds some 500,000 distinct CDR3 sequences, with 13% as singletons. This specimen was PBMCs, taken on the day of the yellow fever booster vaccination. Source of these receptors: a man aged 30-40 years who received the YFV17D yellow fever vaccine. Both conserved end residues are part of each CDR3.

J: TRBJ2-1; V: TRBV7-9; CDR3: CASSQDISYNEQFF
J: TRBJ2-3; V: TRBV7-2; CDR3: CASSFFSPPDTQYF
J: TRBJ2-4; V: TRBV5-1; CDR3: CASSTGLAVAKNIQYF
J: TRBJ2-3; V: TRBV7-2; CDR3: CASSSQGRLGTDTQYF
J: TRBJ2-3; V: TRBV28; CDR3: CASSSRDRGTDTQYF
J: TRBJ2-3; V: TRBV10-2; CDR3: CASRGEGVSDTQYF
J: TRBJ2-2; V: TRBV9; CDR3: CASSVGSRTAGELFF
J: TRBJ2-3; V: TRBV6-5; CDR3: CASSYSYPLGSTDTQYF
J: TRBJ2-2; V: TRBV25-1; CDR3: CASYPGQGTTGELFF
J: TRBJ2-7; V: TRBV6-6; CDR3: CASKTGNAYEQYF
J: TRBJ2-7; V: TRBV25-1; CDR3: CASSESGTGAYEQYF
J: TRBJ1-6; V: TRBV7-2; CDR3: CASSLGQGRSYNSPLHF
J: TRBJ2-7; V: TRBV7-6; CDR3: CASSLGLLAGAYEQYF
J: TRBJ2-3; V: TRBV19; CDR3: CASSFNRAPTDTQYF
J: TRBJ1-2; V: TRBV20-1; CDR3: CSARIRGGNYGYTF
J: TRBJ1-1; V: TRBV5-1; CDR3: CASSLLQGADTEAFF
J: TRBJ2-1; V: TRBV7-2; CDR3: CASTPDYGAYNEQFF
J: TRBJ2-6; V: TRBV6-1; CDR3: CASFQGGAGANVLTF
J: TRBJ1-1; V: TRBV5-1; CDR3: CASSSQGHAATEAFF
J: TRBJ2-1; V: TRBV20-1; CDR3: CSAMRSSGMDNEQFF
J: TRBJ1-2; V: TRBV20-1; CDR3: CSQGTYGYTF
J: TRBJ2-2; V: TRBV5-1; CDR3: CASSLALTTSGELFF
J: TRBJ2-2; V: TRBV19; CDR3: CASSIYNTGELFF
J: TRBJ1-1; V: TRBV6-1; CDR3: CASRNARDSEAFF
J: TRBJ1-6; V: TRBV7-9; CDR3: CASSSFMGSPLHF
J: TRBJ2-2; V: TRBV7-9; CDR3: CASSRLEGTGELFF
J: TRBJ2-1; V: TRBV10-3; CDR3: CAISIAGGPGNEQFF
J: TRBJ2-1; V: TRBV6-2/TRBV6-3; CDR3: CASSYSPGQGIYNEQFF
J: TRBJ2-5; V: TRBV29-1; CDR3: CSVEPQVLETQYF
J: TRBJ2-7; V: TRBV7-9; CDR3: CASRSLAGEWLGEQYF
J: TRBJ2-3; V: TRBV20-1; CDR3: CSARNLGADGPDTQYF
J: TRBJ2-2; V: TRBV5-4; CDR3: CASSLAQGAVTGELFF
J: TRBJ1-4; V: TRBV5-1; CDR3: CASSLNRQADEKLFF
J: TRBJ2-1; V: TRBV20-1; CDR3: CSASRTSGANNEQFF
J: TRBJ2-7; V: TRBV4-1; CDR3: CASSQEWAGGGVEQYF
J: TRBJ1-2; V: TRBV29-1; CDR3: CSVLGTYGYTF
J: TRBJ2-5; V: TRBV18; CDR3: CASSPYLQETQYF
J: TRBJ2-1; V: TRBV28; CDR3: CASSPAGGTGQFF
J: TRBJ1-1; V: TRBV7-6; CDR3: CASSFQGGKNTEAFF
J: TRBJ2-7; V: TRBV6-2/TRBV6-3; CDR3: CASRSDVYEQYF
J: TRBJ2-1; V: TRBV12-3/TRBV12-4; CDR3: CASSPSFTGLSYNEQFF
J: TRBJ2-2; V: TRBV5-1; CDR3: CASSSGLAGHGELFF
J: TRBJ2-7; V: TRBV29-1; CDR3: CSVDRGDEQYF
J: TRBJ2-7; V: TRBV9; CDR3: CASSPSGTNSYEQYF
J: TRBJ2-5; V: TRBV6-2/TRBV6-3; CDR3: CASRAGTAVNF
J: TRBJ2-6; V: TRBV3-1; CDR3: CASSPIRPASGANVLTF
J: TRBJ1-5; V: TRBV19; CDR3: CASSIRTATNANQPQHF
J: TRBJ2-3; V: TRBV3-1; CDR3: CASSTTRTTDTQYF
J: TRBJ2-7; V: TRBV7-2; CDR3: CASSLAVASYEQYF
J: TRBJ2-3; V: TRBV7-2; CDR3: CASSFRASGRALRTDTQYF
J: TRBJ1-1; V: TRBV12-3/TRBV12-4; CDR3: CASTIYGGVAFF
J: TRBJ1-5; V: TRBV24-1; CDR3: CAIADGNLNQPQHF
J: TRBJ2-5; V: TRBV28; CDR3: CASSFSGKETQYF
J: TRBJ1-3; V: TRBV28; CDR3: CATRGTASGNTIYF
J: -; V: TRBV5-1; CDR3: CASSLALSLYEQFF
J: TRBJ2-7; V: TRBV6-5; CDR3: CASSYRGYRYF
J: TRBJ2-1; V: TRBV24-1; CDR3: CATSDWTGGSYNEQFF
J: TRBJ1-4; V: TRBV28; CDR3: CASSSTGTALATNEKLFF
J: TRBJ2-5; V: TRBV28; CDR3: CASSSPGQHPQETQYF